Listed below are T cell receptor beta chains from one sample, sequenced in a study of T cell changes during pregnancy in multiple sclerosis. Data came from immunoSEQ multiplex PCR; TCRdb stores just in-frame clones and leaves some out. Of about 77,000 clones in the sample, more than 85% were seen once. This sample comprised peripheral blood, obtained after pregnancy. The receptors stem from a female donor in good health, enrolled as a control in a pregnancy study. The CDR3 runs from the conserved cysteine through the conserved F or W. Fields, in order: D gene, clone size, J gene, V gene, CDR3 DNA, CDR3 protein. D genes are given only for firm matches. Only part of the rows carry a size: once, few, many, or a class if the clone is expanded.

TRBD1 | - | TRBJ2-3 | TRBV7-9 | TGTGCCAGCAGTCTAGCAGGGGGAACAGATACGCAGTATTTT | CASSLAGGTDTQYF
TRBD2 | - | TRBJ2-1 | TRBV5-6 | TGTGCCAGCAGTAAGACTAGCGGGAGGCATGAGCAGTTCTTC | CASSKTSGRHEQFF
TRBD1 | - | TRBJ2-5 | TRBV29-1 | TGCAGCGTCCCTGACAGGGTTCAAATGGAGACCCAGTACTTC | CSVPDRVQMETQYF
- | once | TRBJ1-2 | TRBV5-1 | TGCGCCAGCGGAGACAGGGGCTACACCTTC | CASGDRGYTF
- | - | TRBJ1-2 | TRBV6-5 | TGTGCCAGCAGTTACCGGGGGGCACGCCATGGTGGCTACACCTTC | CASSYRGARHGGYTF
TRBD1 | - | TRBJ2-7 | TRBV19 | TGTGCCAGTAGTACCGGACAGGGACTGCCCTACGAGCAGTACTTC | CASSTGQGLPYEQYF
TRBD1 | - | TRBJ1-5 | TRBV18 | TGTGCCAGCTCCGAATCGACAGGGGTGGTTCAGCCCCAGCATTTT | CASSESTGVVQPQHF
TRBD2 | - | TRBJ2-3 | TRBV4-2 | TGTGCCAGCAGCCATTCGGGACTAGCCGCAGATACGCAGTATTTT | CASSHSGLAADTQYF
- | few | TRBJ1-2 | TRBV4-1 | TGCGCCAGCAGCCTAAGGGCCGGGGATAACTATGGCTACACCTTC | CASSLRAGDNYGYTF
TRBD1 | - | TRBJ1-2 | TRBV18 | TGTGCCAGCTCAGGGACAGGGAGTTATGGCTACACCTTC | CASSGTGSYGYTF
TRBD1 | - | TRBJ1-2 | TRBV30 | TGTGCCTGGACGGAGTTCGAGGGGGCAGGTGGCTACACCTTC | CAWTEFEGAGGYTF
- | - | TRBJ2-3 | TRBV11-2 | TGTGCCAGCAGCTCCGGGACAACCACTAGCACAGATACGCAGTATTTT | CASSSGTTTSTDTQYF
- | - | TRBJ2-5 | TRBV28 | TGTGCCAGCAGCCTAGGCGCGACGCTCGTGGGAGAGACCCAGTACTTC | CASSLGATLVGETQYF
TRBD2 | - | TRBJ2-3 | TRBV5-6 | TGTGCCAGCAGCTTGTACGTAGCGGGAGATGGGGATACGCAGTATTTT | CASSLYVAGDGDTQYF
- | once | TRBJ2-2 | TRBV6-8 | TGTGCCAGCAGTTTCTTACAGGTTAAGAAAGGCACCGGGGAGCTGTTTTTT | CASSFLQVKKGTGELFF
- | - | TRBJ1-5 | TRBV10-2 | TGCGCCAGCAGTGAGTCCAGGGGTAATCAGCCCCAGCATTTT | CASSESRGNQPQHF
TRBD1 | - | TRBJ1-2 | TRBV4-2 | TGTGCCAGCAGCCAAGCCGACAGGGGCTATGGCTACACCTTC | CASSQADRGYGYTF
TRBD1 | - | TRBJ2-7 | TRBV29-1 | TGCAGCGTCGGAGACAGGGGGTCCTCCTACGAGCAGTACTTC | CSVGDRGSSYEQYF
- | - | TRBJ2-1 | TRBV29-1 | TGCAGCGACCGTAGCGCCAGCTCCTACAATGAGCAGTTCTTC | CSDRSASSYNEQFF
- | - | TRBJ1-1 | TRBV18 | TGTGCCAGCTCACCCCCAGGGAGGACTGAAGCTTTCTTT | CASSPPGRTEAFF
- | - | TRBJ1-5 | TRBV11-2 | TGTGCCAGCAGCTCGACAGATAGCAATCAGCCCCAGCATTTT | CASSSTDSNQPQHF
- | - | TRBJ1-2 | TRBV19 | TGTGCCAGTAGTATTGTCGGGAGGCAGACTTATGGCTACACCTTC | CASSIVGRQTYGYTF